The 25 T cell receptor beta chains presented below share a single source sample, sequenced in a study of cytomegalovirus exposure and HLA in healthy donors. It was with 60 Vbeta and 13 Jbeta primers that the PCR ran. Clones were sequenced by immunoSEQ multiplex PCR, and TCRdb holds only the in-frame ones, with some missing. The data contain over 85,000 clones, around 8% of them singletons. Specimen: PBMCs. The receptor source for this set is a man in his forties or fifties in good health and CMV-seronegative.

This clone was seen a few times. The CDR3 loop is CASTPSAGSTDTQYF. In nucleotides, the CDR3 is TGTGCCAGCACCCCCTCCGCAGGAAGCACAGATACGCAGTATTTT. This chain uses TRBV6-4 with TRBJ2-3, with D unclear. The CDR3 has 15 amino acids. Germline V gene data show CDR1 as MRHNA and CDR2 as SNTAGT. Trimming stripped 7 bases from V and 0 bases from J, with 14 bases between.

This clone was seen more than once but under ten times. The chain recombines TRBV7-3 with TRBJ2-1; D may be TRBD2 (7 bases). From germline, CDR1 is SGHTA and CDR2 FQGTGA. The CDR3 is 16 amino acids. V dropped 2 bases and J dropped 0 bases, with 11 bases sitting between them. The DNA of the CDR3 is TGTGCCAGCAGCTTAGGGGCGGGGGCCTCCTACAATGAGCAGTTCTTC. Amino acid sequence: CASSLGAGASYNEQFF.

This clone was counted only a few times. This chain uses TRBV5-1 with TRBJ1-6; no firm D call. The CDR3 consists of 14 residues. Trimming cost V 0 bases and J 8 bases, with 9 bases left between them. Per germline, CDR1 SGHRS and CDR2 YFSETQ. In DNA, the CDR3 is TGCGCCAGCAGCTTGGGTGTTGGGCATTCACCCCTCCACTTT. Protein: CASSLGVGHSPLHF.

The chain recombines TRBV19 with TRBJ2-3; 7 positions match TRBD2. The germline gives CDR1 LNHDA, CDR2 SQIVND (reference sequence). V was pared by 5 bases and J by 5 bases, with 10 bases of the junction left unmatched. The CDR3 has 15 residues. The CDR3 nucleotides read TGTGCCAGTAGTGAGGGAGGGGAGAGTGGAGATACGCAGTATTTT. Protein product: CASSEGGESGDTQYF.

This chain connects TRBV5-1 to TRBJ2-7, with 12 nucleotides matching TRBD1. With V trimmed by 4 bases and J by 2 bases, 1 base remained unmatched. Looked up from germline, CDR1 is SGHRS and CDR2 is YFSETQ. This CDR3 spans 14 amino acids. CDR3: CASSGTGGTYEQYF. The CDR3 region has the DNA TGCGCCAGCAGCGGGACAGGGGGCACCTACGAGCAGTACTTC.

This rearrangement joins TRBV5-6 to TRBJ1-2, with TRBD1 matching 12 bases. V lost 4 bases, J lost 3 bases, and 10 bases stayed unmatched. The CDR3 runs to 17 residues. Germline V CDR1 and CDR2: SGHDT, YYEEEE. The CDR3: CASSGGTGGFGYYGYTF. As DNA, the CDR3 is TGTGCCAGCAGCGGTGGGACAGGGGGCTTTGGGTACTATGGCTACACCTTC.

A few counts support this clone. CDR3 sequence reads: CASSPRQSGANVLTF. Written as DNA, the CDR3 is TGTGCCAGCAGCCCTAGACAGTCTGGGGCCAACGTCCTGACTTTC. The gene calls are TRBV9 and TRBJ2-6; D is possibly TRBD1 (5 bases). The CDR3 has 15 amino acids. Trimming took off 4 bases at V and 1 base at J, with 9 bases between the two ends. Per germline, CDR1 SGDLS and CDR2 YYNGEE.

The chain's CDR3 is CASSSLGGGGSNQPQHF. CDR3 DNA sequence: TGTGCCAGCAGCTCCTTAGGTGGGGGGGGGAGCAATCAGCCCCAGCATTTT. This chain joins TRBV28 and TRBJ1-5; possible D gene TRBD1, 5 bases. The length of the CDR3 is 17 residues. Trimming took off 6 bases at V and 1 base at J, with 19 bases between the two ends. Per germline, CDR1 MDHEN and CDR2 SYDVKM. The variable domain in full, completed from reference TRBV28 and TRBJ1-5, reads DVKVTQSSRYLVKRTGEKVFLECVQDMDHENMFWYRQDPGLGLRLIYFSYDVKMKEKGDIPEGYSVSREKKERFSLILESASTNQTSMYLCASSSLGGGGSNQPQHFGDGTRLSIL.

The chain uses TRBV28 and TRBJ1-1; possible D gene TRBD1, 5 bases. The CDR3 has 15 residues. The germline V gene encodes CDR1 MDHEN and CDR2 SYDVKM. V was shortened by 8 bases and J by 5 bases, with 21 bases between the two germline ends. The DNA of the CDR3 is TGTGCCAGCGCGCCGGTCGCAGGGCTGAGGACTGAAGCTTTCTTT. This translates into CASAPVAGLRTEAFF. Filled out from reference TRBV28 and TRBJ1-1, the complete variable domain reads DVKVTQSSRYLVKRTGEKVFLECVQDMDHENMFWYRQDPGLGLRLIYFSYDVKMKEKGDIPEGYSVSREKKERFSLILESASTNQTSMYLCASAPVAGLRTEAFFGQGTRLTVV.

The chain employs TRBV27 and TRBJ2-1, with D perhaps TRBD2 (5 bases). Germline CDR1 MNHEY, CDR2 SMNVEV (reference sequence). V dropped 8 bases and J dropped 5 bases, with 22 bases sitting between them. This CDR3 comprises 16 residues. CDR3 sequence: CASRRKFVPEDNEQFF. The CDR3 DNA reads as TGTGCCAGCCGGAGGAAATTTGTACCAGAAGACAATGAGCAGTTCTTC.

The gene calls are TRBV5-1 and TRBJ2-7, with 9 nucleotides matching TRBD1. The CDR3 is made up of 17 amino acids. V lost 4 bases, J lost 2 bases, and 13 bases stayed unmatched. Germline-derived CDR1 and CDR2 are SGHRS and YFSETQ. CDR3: CASSPLPGQGVPYEQYF. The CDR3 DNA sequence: TGCGCCAGCAGCCCCCTACCGGGACAGGGTGTTCCCTACGAGCAGTACTTC.

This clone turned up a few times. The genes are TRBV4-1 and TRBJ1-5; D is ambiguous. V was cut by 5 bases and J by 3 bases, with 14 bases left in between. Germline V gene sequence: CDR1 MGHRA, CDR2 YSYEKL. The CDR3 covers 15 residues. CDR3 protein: CASSYAGGNNQPQHF. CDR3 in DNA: TGCGCCAGCAGCTACGCGGGCGGTAACAATCAGCCCCAGCATTTT.

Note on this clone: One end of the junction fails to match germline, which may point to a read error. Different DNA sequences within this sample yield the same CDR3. CDR3 sequence reads: CASSLVQGIGPGELFF. The DNA for the CDR3 is TGTGCCAGCAGTTTAGTTCAGGGCATAGGCCCCGGAGAGCTGTTTTTT. The V call is TRBV28, the J call TRBJ2-2; perhaps TRBD1 as D (5 bases). CDR3 length equals 16 residues. Per the germline V gene, CDR1 is MDHEN and CDR2 is SYDVKM.

CDR3 DNA sequence: TGTGCCAGCAGCCCGGGACTAGTAAGGGACGAGCAGTACTTC. As protein: CASSPGLVRDEQYF. V usage is TRBV6-1 and J usage is TRBJ2-7; the match to TRBD2 covers 8 bases. The CDR3 has 14 amino acids. In germline, CDR1 is MNHNS, CDR2 SASEGT. V was pared by 6 bases and J by 5 bases, with 9 bases of the junction left unmatched.

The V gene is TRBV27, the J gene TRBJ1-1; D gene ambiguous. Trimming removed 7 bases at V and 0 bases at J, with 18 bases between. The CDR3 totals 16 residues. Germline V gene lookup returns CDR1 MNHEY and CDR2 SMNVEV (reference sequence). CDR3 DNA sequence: TGTGCCAGCATCTCCCAGCGGGATGAAATGAACACTGAAGCTTTCTTT. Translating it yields CASISQRDEMNTEAFF.

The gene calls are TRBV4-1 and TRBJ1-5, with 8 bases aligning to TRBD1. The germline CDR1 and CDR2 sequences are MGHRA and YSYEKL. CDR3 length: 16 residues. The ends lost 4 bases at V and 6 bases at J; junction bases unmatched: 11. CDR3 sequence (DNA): TGCGCCAGCAGCCTAATGTGGACAGGGTCGAGTCAGCCCCAGCATTTT. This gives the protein CASSLMWTGSSQPQHF.

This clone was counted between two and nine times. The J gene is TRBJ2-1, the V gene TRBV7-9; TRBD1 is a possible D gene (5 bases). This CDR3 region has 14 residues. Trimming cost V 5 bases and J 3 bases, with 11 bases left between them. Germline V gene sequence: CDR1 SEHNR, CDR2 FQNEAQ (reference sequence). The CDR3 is CASSPWTIYNEQFF. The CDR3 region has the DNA TGTGCCAGCAGCCCCTGGACAATCTACAATGAGCAGTTCTTC.

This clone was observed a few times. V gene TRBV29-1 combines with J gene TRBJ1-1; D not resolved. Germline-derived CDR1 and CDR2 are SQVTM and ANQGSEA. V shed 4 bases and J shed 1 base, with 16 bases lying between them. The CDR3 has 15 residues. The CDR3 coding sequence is TGCAGCGTTGGTCTTATAGCGACAACGAACACTGAAGCTTTCTTT. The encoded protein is CSVGLIATTNTEAFF.

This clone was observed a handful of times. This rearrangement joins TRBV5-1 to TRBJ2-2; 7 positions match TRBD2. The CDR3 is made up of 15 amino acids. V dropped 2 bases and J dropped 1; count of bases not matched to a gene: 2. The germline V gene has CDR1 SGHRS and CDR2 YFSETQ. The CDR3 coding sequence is TGCGCCAGCAGCTTAGTAGCGGGGAACACCGGGGAGCTGTTTTTT. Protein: CASSLVAGNTGELFF.

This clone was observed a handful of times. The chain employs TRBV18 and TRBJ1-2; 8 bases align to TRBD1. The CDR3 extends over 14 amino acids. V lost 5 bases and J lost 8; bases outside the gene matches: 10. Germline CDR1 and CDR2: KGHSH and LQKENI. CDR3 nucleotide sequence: TGTGCCAGCTCATACATGGACAGGGAAGGCGGCTACACCTTC. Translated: CASSYMDREGGYTF.

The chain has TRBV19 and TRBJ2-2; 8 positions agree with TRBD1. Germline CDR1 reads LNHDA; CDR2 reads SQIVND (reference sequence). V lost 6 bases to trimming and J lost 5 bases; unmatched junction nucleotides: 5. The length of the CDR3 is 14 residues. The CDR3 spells CASRDRASTGELFF. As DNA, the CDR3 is TGTGCCAGTAGGGACAGGGCGTCAACCGGGGAGCTGTTTTTT.

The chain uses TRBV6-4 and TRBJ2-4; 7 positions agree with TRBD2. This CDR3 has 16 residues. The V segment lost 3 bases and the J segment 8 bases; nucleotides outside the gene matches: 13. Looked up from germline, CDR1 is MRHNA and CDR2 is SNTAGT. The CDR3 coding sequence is TGTGCCAGCAGTGAGGCGACTAGCCCATTGAGGTACATTCAGTACTTC. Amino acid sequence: CASSEATSPLRYIQYF.

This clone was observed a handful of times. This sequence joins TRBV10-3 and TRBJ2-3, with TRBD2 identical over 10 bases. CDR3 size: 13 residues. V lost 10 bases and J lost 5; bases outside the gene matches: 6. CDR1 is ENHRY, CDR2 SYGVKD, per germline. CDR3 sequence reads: CATLSGRQDTQYF. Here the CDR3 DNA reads TGTGCCACCCTTAGCGGGAGGCAAGATACGCAGTATTTT.

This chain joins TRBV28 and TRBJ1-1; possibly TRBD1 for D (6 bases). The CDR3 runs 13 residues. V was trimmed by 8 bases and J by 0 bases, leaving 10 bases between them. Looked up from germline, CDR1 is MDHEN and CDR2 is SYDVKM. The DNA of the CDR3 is TGTGCCAGCGACGCAGGGGTGAACACTGAAGCTTTCTTT. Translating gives CASDAGVNTEAFF.

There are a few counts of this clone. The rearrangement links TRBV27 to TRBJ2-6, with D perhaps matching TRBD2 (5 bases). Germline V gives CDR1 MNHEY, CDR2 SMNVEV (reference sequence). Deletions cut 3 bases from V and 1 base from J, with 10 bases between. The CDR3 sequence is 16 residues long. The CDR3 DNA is TGTGCCAGCAGTTTCTTCGGGGTGTCTGGGGCCAACGTCCTGACTTTC. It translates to CASSFFGVSGANVLTF.